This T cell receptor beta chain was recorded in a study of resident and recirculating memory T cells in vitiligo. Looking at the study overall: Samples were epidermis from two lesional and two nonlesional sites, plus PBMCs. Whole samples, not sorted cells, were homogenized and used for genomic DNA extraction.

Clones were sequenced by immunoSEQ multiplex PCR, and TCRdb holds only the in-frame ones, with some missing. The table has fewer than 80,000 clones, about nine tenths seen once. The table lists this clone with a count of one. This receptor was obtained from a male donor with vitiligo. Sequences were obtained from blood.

In DNA, the CDR3 is TGTGCCAGCTCACCACCGGCATCAGAAGAGCAGTACTTC. The encoded protein is CASSPPASEEQYF. The rearrangement uses TRBV18 and TRBJ2-7; D gene ambiguous. The CDR3 is made up of 13 amino acids. Trimming cost V 0 bases and J 7 bases, with 10 bases left between them. From germline, CDR1 is KGHSH and CDR2 LQKENI. The full variable domain, with the rest looked up from reference TRBV18 and TRBJ2-7, is NAGVMQNPRHLVRRRGQEARLRCSPMKGHSHVYWYRQLPEEGLKFMVYLQKENIIDESGMPKERFSAEFPKEGPSILRIQQVVRGDSAAYFCASSPPASEEQYFGPGTRLTVT.